What follows is one T cell receptor (beta chain) and its context. What it binds is unknown. Naive-designated CD8 cells lacked CD45RO, were positively enriched for CCR7, and omitted terminally differentiated effector memory CD45RA+ cells. Germline values: CDR1 SGHDT, CDR2 YYEEEE. This CDR3 has 14 amino acids. The V and J ends lost 2 bases and 6 bases respectively, with 12 bases between them. Researchers divided each subset's genomic DNA evenly across several immunoSEQ plates. The assay was immunoSEQ multiplex PCR, and TCRdb's table has in-frame clones only and misses some. Of hundreds of thousands of clones listed, 90% to 97% are singletons. The data originate from a study of shared clonotypes between healthy human individuals. About the study: Each donor had three CD4 naive, three CD4 memory, two CD8 naive and one CD8 memory plate.

General study findings and limits: Against clonotypes common to all four donors, non-shared ones had lower generation probabilities. On the whole, naive subsets had larger estimated richness than memory subsets had.

The chain combines TRBV5-6 with TRBJ2-1; a possible D gene is TRBD2 (6 bases). The receptor comes from a woman younger than 45 in good health. Sequencing input: naive CD8+ T cells sorted from blood. This chain's CDR3 is CASSLGGPGNEQFF. CDR3 nucleotide sequence: TGTGCCAGCAGCTTAGGAGGGCCGGGCAATGAGCAGTTCTTC.